This T cell receptor (beta chain) was documented in a study of cytomegalovirus exposure and HLA in healthy donors. The PCR made use of 60 Vbeta and 13 Jbeta primers. TCRdb keeps only in-frame clones here, not all; method: immunoSEQ multiplex PCR. The sample table sets out around 33,000 clones. The V end lost 2 bases, the J end lost 0 bases, and 5 bases lay between the germline ends. Germline V gives CDR1 KGHSH, CDR2 LQKENI. The CDR3 contains 14 residues. The sequenced sample was PBMCs. The chain is built from TRBV18 and TRBJ1-3; D remains unclear. This TCR was sampled from a man aged 40-55 years in good health and CMV-seronegative. The CDR3 DNA sequence: TGTGCCAGCTCACCAGCAGGCTCTGGAAACACCATATATTTT. Amino acids: CASSPAGSGNTIYF.